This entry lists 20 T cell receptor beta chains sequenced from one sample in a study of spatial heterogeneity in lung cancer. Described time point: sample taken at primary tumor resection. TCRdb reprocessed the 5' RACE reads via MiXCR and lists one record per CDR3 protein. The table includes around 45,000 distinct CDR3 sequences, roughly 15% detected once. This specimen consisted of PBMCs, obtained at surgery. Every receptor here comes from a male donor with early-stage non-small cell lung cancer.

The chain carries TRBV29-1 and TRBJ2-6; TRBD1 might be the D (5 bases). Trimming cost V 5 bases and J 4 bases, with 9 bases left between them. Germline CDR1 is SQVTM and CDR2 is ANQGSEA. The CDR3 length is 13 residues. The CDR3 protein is CSVRQTGANVLTF. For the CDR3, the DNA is TGCAGCGTTCGACAGACCGGGGCCAACGTCCTGACTTTC.

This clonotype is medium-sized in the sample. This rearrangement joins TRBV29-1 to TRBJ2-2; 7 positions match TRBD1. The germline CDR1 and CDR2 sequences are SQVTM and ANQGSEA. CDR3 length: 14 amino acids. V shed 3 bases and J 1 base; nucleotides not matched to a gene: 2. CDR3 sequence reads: CSVDGTENTGELFF. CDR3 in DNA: TGCAGCGTTGACGGGACAGAGAACACCGGGGAGCTGTTTTTT.

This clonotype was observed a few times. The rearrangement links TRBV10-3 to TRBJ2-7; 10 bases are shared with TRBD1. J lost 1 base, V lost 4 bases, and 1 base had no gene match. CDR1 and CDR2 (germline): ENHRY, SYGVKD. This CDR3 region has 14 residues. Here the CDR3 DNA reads TGTGCCATCAGTGGGACAGGGGGTTCCTACGAGCAGTACTTC. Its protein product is CAISGTGGSYEQYF.

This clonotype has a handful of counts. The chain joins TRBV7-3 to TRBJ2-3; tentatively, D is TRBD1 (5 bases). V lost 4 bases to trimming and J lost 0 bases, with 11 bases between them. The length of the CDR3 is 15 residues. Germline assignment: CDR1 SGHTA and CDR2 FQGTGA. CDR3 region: CASSSSTASTDTQYF. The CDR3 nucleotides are TGTGCCAGCAGCTCATCGACAGCTAGCACAGATACGCAGTATTTT.

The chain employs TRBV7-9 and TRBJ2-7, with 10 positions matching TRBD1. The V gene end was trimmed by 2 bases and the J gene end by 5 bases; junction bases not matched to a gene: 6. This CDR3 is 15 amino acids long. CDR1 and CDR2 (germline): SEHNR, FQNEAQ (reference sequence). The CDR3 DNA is TGTGCCAGCAGCTTAAAGACAGGGGGCACGAACGAGCAGTACTTC. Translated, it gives CASSLKTGGTNEQYF.

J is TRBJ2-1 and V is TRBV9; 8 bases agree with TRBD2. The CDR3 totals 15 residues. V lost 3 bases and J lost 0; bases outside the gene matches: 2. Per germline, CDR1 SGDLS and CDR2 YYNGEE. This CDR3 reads CASSDSGDSYNEQFF. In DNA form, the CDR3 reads TGTGCCAGCAGCGATAGCGGGGACTCCTACAATGAGCAGTTCTTC.

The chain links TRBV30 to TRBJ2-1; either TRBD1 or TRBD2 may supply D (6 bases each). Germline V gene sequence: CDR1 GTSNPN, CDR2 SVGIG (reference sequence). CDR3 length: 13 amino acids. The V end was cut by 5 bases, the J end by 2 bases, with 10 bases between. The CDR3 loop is CAWEGGAYNEQFF. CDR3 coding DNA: TGTGCCTGGGAGGGGGGAGCCTACAATGAGCAGTTCTTC.

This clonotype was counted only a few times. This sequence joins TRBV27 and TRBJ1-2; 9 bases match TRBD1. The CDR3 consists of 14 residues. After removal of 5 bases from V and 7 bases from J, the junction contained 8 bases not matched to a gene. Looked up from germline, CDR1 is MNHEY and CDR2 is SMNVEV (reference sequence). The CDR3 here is CASSVQGALVGYTF. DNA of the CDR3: TGTGCCAGCAGTGTACAGGGGGCTCTTGTTGGCTACACCTTC.

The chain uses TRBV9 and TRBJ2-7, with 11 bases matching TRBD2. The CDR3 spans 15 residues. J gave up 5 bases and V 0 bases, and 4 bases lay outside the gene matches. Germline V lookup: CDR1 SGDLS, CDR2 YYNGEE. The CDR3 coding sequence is TGTGCCAGCAGCGTAGCGACTAGCGGGGTGAACGAGCAGTACTTC. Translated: CASSVATSGVNEQYF.

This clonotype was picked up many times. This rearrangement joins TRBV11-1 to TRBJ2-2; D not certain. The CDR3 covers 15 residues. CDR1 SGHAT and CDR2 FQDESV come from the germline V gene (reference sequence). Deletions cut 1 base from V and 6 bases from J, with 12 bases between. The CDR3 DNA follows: TGTGCCAGCAGCTTAGACCCCCACCTAGCCGGGGAGCTGTTTTTT. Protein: CASSLDPHLAGELFF.

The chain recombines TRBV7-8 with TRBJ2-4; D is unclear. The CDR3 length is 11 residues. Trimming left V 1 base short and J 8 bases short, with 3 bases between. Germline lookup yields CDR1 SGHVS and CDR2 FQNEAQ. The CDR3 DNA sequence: TGTGCCAGCAGCTTAGAGGACATTCAGTACTTC. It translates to CASSLEDIQYF. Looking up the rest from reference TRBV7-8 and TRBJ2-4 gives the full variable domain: GAGVSQSPRYKVAKRGQDVALRCDPISGHVSLFWYQQALGQGPEFLTYFQNEAQLDKSGLPSDRFFAERPEGSVSTLKIQRTQQEDSAVYLCASSLEDIQYFGAGTRLSVL.

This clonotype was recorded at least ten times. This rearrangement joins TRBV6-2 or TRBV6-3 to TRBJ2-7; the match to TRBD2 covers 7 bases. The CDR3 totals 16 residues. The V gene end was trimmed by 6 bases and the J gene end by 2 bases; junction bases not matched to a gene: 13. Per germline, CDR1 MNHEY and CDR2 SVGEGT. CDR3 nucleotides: TGTGCCAGCAGCCCGGAGGGTAGCGGGTTCGCCTACGAGCAGTACTTC. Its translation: CASSPEGSGFAYEQYF.

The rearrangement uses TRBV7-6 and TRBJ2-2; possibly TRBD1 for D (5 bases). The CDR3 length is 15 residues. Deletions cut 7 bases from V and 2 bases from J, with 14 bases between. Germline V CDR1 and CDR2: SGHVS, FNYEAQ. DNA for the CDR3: TGTGCCAGCACCCCAAAGGGGCTTAACACCGGGGAGCTGTTTTTT. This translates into CASTPKGLNTGELFF.

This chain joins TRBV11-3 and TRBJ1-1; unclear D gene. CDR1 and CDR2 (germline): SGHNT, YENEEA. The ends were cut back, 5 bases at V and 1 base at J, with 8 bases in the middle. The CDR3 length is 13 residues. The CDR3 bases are TGTGCCAGCAGCATCGCCCAGAACACTGAAGCTTTCTTT. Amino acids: CASSIAQNTEAFF.

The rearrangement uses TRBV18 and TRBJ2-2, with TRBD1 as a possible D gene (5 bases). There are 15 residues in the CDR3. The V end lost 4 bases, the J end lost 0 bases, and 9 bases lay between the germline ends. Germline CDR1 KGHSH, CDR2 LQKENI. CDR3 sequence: CASSQQVANTGELFF. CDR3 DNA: TGTGCCAGCTCACAACAGGTCGCGAACACCGGGGAGCTGTTTTTT.

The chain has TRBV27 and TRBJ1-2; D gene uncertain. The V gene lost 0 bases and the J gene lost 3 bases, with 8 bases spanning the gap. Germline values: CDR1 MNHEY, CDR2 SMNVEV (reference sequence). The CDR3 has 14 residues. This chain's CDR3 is CASSLSSEYYGYTF. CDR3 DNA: TGTGCCAGCAGTTTATCGTCCGAATACTATGGCTACACCTTC.

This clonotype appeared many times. The CDR3 DNA reads TGCAGCGTTGTGAGACAGGGGGCATCTGGCTACACCTTC. Protein: CSVVRQGASGYTF. The chain carries TRBV29-1 and TRBJ1-2; 10 bases map to TRBD1. The CDR3 consists of 13 residues. Germline trimming cut 4 bases from V and 7 bases from J; bases unmatched to any gene: 6. Germline V CDR1 and CDR2: SQVTM, ANQGSEA.

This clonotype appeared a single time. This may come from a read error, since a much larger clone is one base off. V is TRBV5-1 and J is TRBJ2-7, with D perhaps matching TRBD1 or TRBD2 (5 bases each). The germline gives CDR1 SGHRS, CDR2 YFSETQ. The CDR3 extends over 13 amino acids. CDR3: CVSRGDLDYEQYF. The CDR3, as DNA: TGCGTCAGCAGAGGGGACCTAGACTACGAGCAGTACTTC.

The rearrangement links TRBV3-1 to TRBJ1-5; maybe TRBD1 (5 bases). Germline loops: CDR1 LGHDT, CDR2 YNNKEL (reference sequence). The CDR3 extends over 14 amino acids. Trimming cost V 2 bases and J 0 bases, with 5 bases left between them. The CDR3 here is CASSQRGSNQPQHF. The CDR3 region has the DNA TGTGCCAGCAGCCAAAGGGGTAGCAATCAGCCCCAGCATTTT.

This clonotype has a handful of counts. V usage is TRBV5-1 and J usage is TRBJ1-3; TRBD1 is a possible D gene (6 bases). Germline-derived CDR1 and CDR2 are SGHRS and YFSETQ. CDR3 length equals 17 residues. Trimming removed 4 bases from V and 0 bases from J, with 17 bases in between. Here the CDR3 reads CASSREGDRYSGNTIYF. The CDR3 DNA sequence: TGCGCCAGCAGCCGGGAGGGGGACCGATACTCTGGAAACACCATATATTTT.